This T cell receptor (beta chain) was recorded in a study of T cells in Graves' hyperthyroidism and ophthalmopathy. Turning to the study itself: Peripheral blood samples were taken at initial diagnosis, prior to any treatment.

Researchers took RNA transcripts and amplified the TCR beta CDR3 regions from them. Using the HTBI primer set, a first-round RT-PCR was run on the TCR CDR3. TCRdb ran MiXCR on the multiplex PCR reads and lists one entry per CDR3 protein. Altogether under 350,000 distinct CDR3 sequences are present, roughly 23% being singletons, with the ten largest covering less than 65%. Patients having uncontrolled infection, another autoimmune disease, pregnancy or lactation were not included. Sequencing was done on a sample of blood. This sequence was found in a woman aged 50 to 60 with Graves' hyperthyroidism.

The CDR3 nucleotides are TGTGCCAGCAGTTTTGGGGGCAATGGCTACACCTTC. It is translated as CASSFGGNGYTF. This chain connects TRBV12-3 or TRBV12-4 to TRBJ1-2; D is possibly TRBD1 (6 bases). The CDR3 has 12 residues. The ends were cut back, 3 bases at V and 6 bases at J, with 8 bases in the middle.